Below, 10 T cell receptor beta chains from the same sample are listed, as sequenced in a study of monozygotic twins with inflammatory bowel disease. TCRdb processed the 5' RACE reads again and assigns one entry to each CDR3 protein, with no DNA. This sample's table has approximately 300,000 distinct CDR3 sequences. The source material was blood. The receptors derive from a human donor with ulcerative colitis or Crohn's disease, or a healthy co-twin of an affected twin (not recorded which).

This chain connects TRBV6-5 to TRBJ1-1; TCRdb designates TRBD1, a call that cannot be tested without DNA. This CDR3 is 15 amino acids long. CDR1 and CDR2 (germline): MNHEY, SVGAGI. CDR3 sequence: CASSYSRGGNTEAFF.

V usage is TRBV7-2 and J usage is TRBJ1-1. CDR3 length equals 14 residues. Germline CDR1 reads SGHTA; CDR2 reads FQGNSA. The CDR3 here is CASSLAGGATEAFF.

CDR3 amino acids: CASSIRGMGNQPQHF. This chain links TRBV7-2 with TRBJ1-5; without DNA, the TCRdb call of TRBD1 cannot be checked. The CDR3 has 15 residues. The germline V gene encodes CDR1 SGHTA and CDR2 FQGNSA.

Here the CDR3 reads CASSLITPGGRETQYF. V and J are TRBV7-3 and TRBJ2-5; TCRdb calls TRBD1, which cannot be checked without DNA. The CDR3 has 16 amino acids. Germline CDR1 is SGHTA and CDR2 is FQGTGA.

The chain has TRBV20-1 and TRBJ2-1; TCRdb outputs TRBD2, but without DNA this stays unchecked. The germline V gene encodes CDR1 DFQATT and CDR2 SNEGSKA (reference sequence). This CDR3 spans 12 amino acids. CDR3 sequence: CSAPASSGSQFF.

The V gene is TRBV7-8, the J gene TRBJ2-7; TCRdb gives TRBD1 as the D gene, but with no DNA this cannot be confirmed. The length of the CDR3 is 16 residues. Per the germline V gene, CDR1 is SGHVS and CDR2 is FQNEAQ. The CDR3 loop is CASSLEIGTGRYEQYF. The full variable domain, in which reference TRBV7-8 and TRBJ2-7 provide the parts outside the CDR3, is GAGVSQSPRYKVAKRGQDVALRCDPISGHVSLFWYQQALGQGPEFLTYFQNEAQLDKSGLPSDRFFAERPEGSVSTLKIQRTQQEDSAVYLCASSLEIGTGRYEQYFGPGTRLTVT.

V usage is TRBV7-9 and J usage is TRBJ1-5; absent DNA, TCRdb's TRBD1 call cannot be checked. Germline CDR1 is SEHNR and CDR2 is FQNEAQ (reference sequence). The CDR3 is 13 amino acids. The CDR3 sequence: CASSLETGQPQHF. The full variable domain, completed using reference TRBV7-9 and TRBJ1-5, is DTGVSQNPRHKITKRGQNVTFRCDPISEHNRLYWYRQTLGQGPEFLTYFQNEAQLEKSRLLSDRFSAERPKGSFSTLEIQRTEQGDSAMYLCASSLETGQPQHFGDGTRLSIL.

V usage is TRBV2 and J usage is TRBJ2-1; the TRBD2 assignment by TCRdb is unverifiable without DNA. Germline CDR1 and CDR2: SNHLY and FYNNEI. This CDR3 has 15 residues. Here the CDR3 reads CGSRIDYQSNNEQFF. The full variable domain, rest sourced from reference TRBV2 and TRBJ2-1, is EPEVTQTPSHQVTQMGQEVILRCVPISNHLYFYWYRQILGQKVEFLVSFYNNEISEKSEIFDDQFSVERPDGSNFTLKIRSTKLEDSAMYFCGSRIDYQSNNEQFFGPGTRLTVL.

The chain couples TRBV6-1 to TRBJ2-7; without DNA, the TCRdb call of TRBD1 cannot be checked. The CDR3 is 14 amino acids. Germline CDR1 reads MNHNS; CDR2 reads SASEGT. This CDR3 is CASVPGTGAYEQYF.

The genes are TRBV7-2 and TRBJ2-1. Germline-derived CDR1 and CDR2 are SGHTA and FQGNSA. The CDR3 runs to 12 residues. CDR3 region: CASSLRRNEQFF.